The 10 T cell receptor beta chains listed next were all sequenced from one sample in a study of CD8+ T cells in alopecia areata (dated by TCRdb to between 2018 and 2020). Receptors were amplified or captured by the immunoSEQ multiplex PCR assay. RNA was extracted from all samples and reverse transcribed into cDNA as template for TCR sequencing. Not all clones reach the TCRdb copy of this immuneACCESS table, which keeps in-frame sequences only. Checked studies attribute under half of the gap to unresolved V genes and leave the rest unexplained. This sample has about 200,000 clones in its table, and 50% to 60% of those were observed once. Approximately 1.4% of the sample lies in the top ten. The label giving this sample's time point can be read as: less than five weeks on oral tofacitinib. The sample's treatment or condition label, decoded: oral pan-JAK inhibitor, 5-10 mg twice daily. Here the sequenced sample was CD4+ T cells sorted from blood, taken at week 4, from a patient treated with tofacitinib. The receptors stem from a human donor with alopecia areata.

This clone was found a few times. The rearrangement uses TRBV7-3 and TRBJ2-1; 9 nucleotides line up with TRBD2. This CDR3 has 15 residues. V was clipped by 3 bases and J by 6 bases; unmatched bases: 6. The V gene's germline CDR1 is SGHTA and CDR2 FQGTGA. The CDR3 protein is CASSFSGGPGNEQFF. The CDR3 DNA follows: TGTGCCAGCAGCTTCAGCGGGGGGCCCGGCAATGAGCAGTTCTTC.

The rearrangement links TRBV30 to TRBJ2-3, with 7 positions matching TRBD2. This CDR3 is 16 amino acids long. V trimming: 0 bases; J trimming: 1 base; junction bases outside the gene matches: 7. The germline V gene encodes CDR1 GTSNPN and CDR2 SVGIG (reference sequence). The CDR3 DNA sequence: TGTGCCTGGAGTGTAAAGGCGGGGGACCGCACAGATACGCAGTATTTT. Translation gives CAWSVKAGDRTDTQYF.

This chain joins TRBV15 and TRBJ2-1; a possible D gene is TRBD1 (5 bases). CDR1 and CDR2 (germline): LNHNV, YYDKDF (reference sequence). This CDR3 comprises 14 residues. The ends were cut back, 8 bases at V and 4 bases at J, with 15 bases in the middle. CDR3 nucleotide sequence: TGTGCCACCGGGTCAGGGCGTGGGTACAATGAGCAGTTCTTC. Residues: CATGSGRGYNEQFF.

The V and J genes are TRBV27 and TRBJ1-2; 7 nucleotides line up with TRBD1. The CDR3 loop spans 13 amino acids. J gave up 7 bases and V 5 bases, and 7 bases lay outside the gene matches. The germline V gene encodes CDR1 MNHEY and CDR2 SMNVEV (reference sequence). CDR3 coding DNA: TGTGCCAGCAGTCCATCGACAGGGTTTGGCTACACCTTC. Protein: CASSPSTGFGYTF.

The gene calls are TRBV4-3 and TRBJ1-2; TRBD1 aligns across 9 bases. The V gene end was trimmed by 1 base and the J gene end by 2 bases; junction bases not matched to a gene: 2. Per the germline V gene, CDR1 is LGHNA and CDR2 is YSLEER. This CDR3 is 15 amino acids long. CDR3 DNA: TGCGCCAGCAGCCAAGGGGACAGGGACAACTATGGCTACACCTTC. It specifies CASSQGDRDNYGYTF.

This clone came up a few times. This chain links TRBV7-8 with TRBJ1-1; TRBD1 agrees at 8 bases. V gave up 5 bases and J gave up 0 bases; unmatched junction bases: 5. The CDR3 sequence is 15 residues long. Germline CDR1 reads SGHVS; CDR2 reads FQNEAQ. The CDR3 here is CASSTDRGLNTEAFF. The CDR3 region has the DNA TGTGCCAGCAGCACAGACAGGGGATTGAACACTGAAGCTTTCTTT.

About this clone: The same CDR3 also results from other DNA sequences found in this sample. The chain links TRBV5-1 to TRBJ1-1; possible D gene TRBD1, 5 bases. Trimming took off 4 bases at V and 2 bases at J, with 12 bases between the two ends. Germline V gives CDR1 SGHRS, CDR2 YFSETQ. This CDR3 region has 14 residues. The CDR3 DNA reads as TGCGCCAGCAGCCCAATAACAGGTAACACTGAAGCTTTCTTT. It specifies CASSPITGNTEAFF.

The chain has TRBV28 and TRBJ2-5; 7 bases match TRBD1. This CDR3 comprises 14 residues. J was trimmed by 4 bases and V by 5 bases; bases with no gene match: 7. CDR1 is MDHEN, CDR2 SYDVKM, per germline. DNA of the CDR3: TGTGCCAGCAGTATACCGACAGGGACAGAGACCCAGTACTTC. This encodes CASSIPTGTETQYF.

CDR3 sequence (DNA): TGTGCCAGCAGCACATCAGGGGTCGAGGAGACCCAGTACTTC. Residues: CASSTSGVEETQYF. This rearrangement joins TRBV9 to TRBJ2-5; maybe TRBD1 (6 bases). Germline CDR1 reads SGDLS; CDR2 reads YYNGEE. Deletions cut 4 bases from V and 5 bases from J, with 15 bases between. The CDR3 is 14 amino acids.

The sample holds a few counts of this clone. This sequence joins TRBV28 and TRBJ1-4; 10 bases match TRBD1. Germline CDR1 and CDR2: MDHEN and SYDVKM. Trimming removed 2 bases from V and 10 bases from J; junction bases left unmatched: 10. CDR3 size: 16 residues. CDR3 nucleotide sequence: TGTGCCAGCAGTTTAACTGGGACAGGGGTGTTAGGAAAACTGTTTTTT. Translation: CASSLTGTGVLGKLFF.